Presented here are 27 T cell receptor beta chains from one specimen sequenced in a study of OX40 agonist ivuxolimab in advanced cancers. Measured with immunoSEQ multiplex PCR; TCRdb has only the in-frame clones, and not every one. The profile covers 60,000 to 90,000 clones, with around four fifths appearing a single time and 0.76% taken by the ten largest. The specimen was CD4+ or CD8+ T cells sorted from blood, collected in a trial of the OX40 agonist ivuxolimab. The source of these receptors is an adult with an advanced solid tumor such as melanoma, head and neck, liver or kidney cancer.

For this clone: Other DNA variants within this sample encode the same CDR3. CDR3 nucleotides: TGTGCCAGCAGCCGGGACAGGAACACTGAAGCTTTCTTT. Translating it yields CASSRDRNTEAFF. The chain links TRBV7-3 to TRBJ1-1, with 7 bases lining up with TRBD1. Trimming removed 5 bases from V and 1 base from J; junction bases left unmatched: 1. The CDR3 has 13 amino acids. Germline values: CDR1 SGHTA, CDR2 FQGTGA.

The genes are TRBV30 and TRBJ1-2; D uncertain. Deletions cut 0 bases from V and 5 bases from J, with 25 bases between. This CDR3 has 18 residues. Germline V gene lookup returns CDR1 GTSNPN and CDR2 SVGIG (reference sequence). The DNA for the CDR3 is TGTGCCTGGAGTGTATCGCCCCTGGGAAAGGGATCTGGGTATGGCTACACCTTC. Protein: CAWSVSPLGKGSGYGYTF.

The chain has TRBV30 and TRBJ2-5; 8 nucleotides match TRBD1. The V gene's germline CDR1 is GTSNPN and CDR2 SVGIG (reference sequence). There are 16 residues in the CDR3. The V segment lost 3 bases and the J segment 2 bases; nucleotides outside the gene matches: 11. CDR3 nucleotide sequence: TGTGCCTGGAGCTGGACAGGGTCGGGGGTACAAGAGACCCAGTACTTC. Protein product: CAWSWTGSGVQETQYF.

The V and J genes are TRBV7-8 and TRBJ2-5; weak D call: TRBD1 (5 bases). Germline V gene data show CDR1 as SGHVS and CDR2 as FQNEAQ. Trimming stripped 5 bases from V and 5 bases from J, with 15 bases between. There are 14 residues in the CDR3. As DNA, the CDR3 is TGTGCCAGCAGCCACAGGCCCGATGGGGAGACCCAGTACTTC. This codes for CASSHRPDGETQYF.

The chain carries TRBV5-4 and TRBJ2-1, with D hard to call. V was clipped by 0 bases and J by 8 bases, with 12 bases between them. Germline lookup yields CDR1 SGHNT and CDR2 YYREEE (reference sequence). CDR3 length: 14 amino acids. The CDR3 sequence is CASSLGWGTDEQFF. The CDR3 bases are TGTGCCAGCAGCTTGGGGTGGGGAACGGATGAGCAGTTCTTC.

The chain recombines TRBV28 with TRBJ1-6; D gene unclear. Deletions cut 4 bases from V and 0 bases from J, with 13 bases between. This CDR3 is 17 amino acids long. Germline V lookup: CDR1 MDHEN, CDR2 SYDVKM. The CDR3 loop is CASSSPSQSSYNSPLHF. In DNA, the CDR3 is TGTGCCAGCAGTTCCCCCTCACAGAGCTCCTATAATTCACCCCTCCACTTT.

This clone was seen only once. The J gene is TRBJ2-1, the V gene TRBV14; D is possibly TRBD2 (6 bases). Germline V gives CDR1 SGHDN, CDR2 FVKESK. The germline V and J ends were trimmed by 4 bases and 6 bases, with 13 bases remaining between them. The length of the CDR3 is 14 residues. CDR3 sequence reads: CASSPGLIRNEQFF. As DNA, the CDR3 is TGTGCCAGCAGCCCTGGACTAATACGCAATGAGCAGTTCTTC.

V usage is TRBV5-4 and J usage is TRBJ2-7, with TRBD1 matching 7 bases. There are 13 residues in the CDR3. CDR1 is SGHNT and CDR2 is YYREEE in the germline V gene (reference sequence). The trim removed 4 bases at V and 1 base at J, leaving 2 bases unmatched. The CDR3 DNA is TGTGCCAGCAGCACGACAGGGTCCTACGAGCAGTACTTC. Translated, it gives CASSTTGSYEQYF.

The rearrangement links TRBV5-1 to TRBJ1-4; D unclear. V was trimmed by 5 bases and J by 2 bases, leaving 16 bases between them. CDR1 is SGHRS, CDR2 YFSETQ, per germline. The CDR3 consists of 16 residues. The CDR3 bases are TGCGCCAGCAGTTCCGGTGGGATTCTTACTAATGAAAAACTGTTTTTT. Its protein product is CASSSGGILTNEKLFF.

The V gene is TRBV5-1, the J gene TRBJ2-7; D gene unclear. Deletions cut 0 bases from V and 3 bases from J, with 7 bases between. The CDR3 is 13 amino acids. Germline CDR1 SGHRS, CDR2 YFSETQ. In DNA, the CDR3 is TGCGCCAGCAGCTTGGAAGCAGGCTACGAGCAGTACTTC. It specifies CASSLEAGYEQYF.

As regards this clone: Distinct nucleotide sequences in the sample also encode this CDR3. The chain employs TRBV7-2 and TRBJ2-3; D gene uncertain. The germline gives CDR1 SGHTA, CDR2 FQGNSA. The CDR3 is 12 residues long. V was cut by 2 bases and J by 6 bases, with 6 bases left in between. In DNA form, the CDR3 reads TGTGCCAGCAGCTTAAGCCGGGATACGCAGTATTTT. Protein product: CASSLSRDTQYF.

The chain combines TRBV6-5 with TRBJ1-2; 12 bases are a match to TRBD1. J gave up 7 bases and V 5 bases, and 5 bases lay outside the gene matches. The CDR3 is 14 residues long. Germline CDR1 reads MNHEY; CDR2 reads SVGAGI. CDR3 protein: CASSQGQGAFGYTF. CDR3 bases: TGTGCCAGCAGTCAGGGACAGGGGGCTTTTGGCTACACCTTC.

This clone has a single count. The CDR3 sequence: CASSLLLGRGEQYF. CDR3 sequence (DNA): TGTGCCAGCAGCTTGCTGTTGGGGAGGGGCGAGCAGTACTTC. This rearrangement joins TRBV13 to TRBJ2-7; 7 nucleotides line up with TRBD2. CDR3 length equals 14 residues. The V gene's germline CDR1 is PRHDT and CDR2 FYEKMQ (reference sequence). Losses at the gene ends were 3 bases for V and 6 bases for J; bases not matched to a gene: 8.

This CDR3 reads CASSVDGQNYGYTF. In nucleotides, the CDR3 is TGTGCCAGCAGCGTCGATGGACAGAACTATGGCTACACCTTC. This chain links TRBV9 with TRBJ1-2, with D perhaps matching TRBD1 (6 bases). V was clipped by 2 bases and J by 2 bases, with 10 bases between them. Germline-derived CDR1 and CDR2 are SGDLS and YYNGEE. CDR3 length: 14 residues.

The V and J genes are TRBV2 and TRBJ1-4; D may be TRBD1 (6 bases). V was pared by 6 bases and J by 0 bases, with 8 bases between. This CDR3 comprises 14 residues. Germline V gives CDR1 SNHLY, CDR2 FYNNEI. The CDR3 bases are TGTGCCAGCAGCCGGACAGCAACTAATGAAAAACTGTTTTTT. It yields the protein CASSRTATNEKLFF.

CDR3 amino acids: CASSQGASAEAFF. CDR3 in DNA: TGCGCCAGCAGCCAGGGGGCAAGCGCTGAAGCTTTCTTT. The chain uses TRBV10-2 and TRBJ1-1; 8 nucleotides match TRBD1. Germline values: CDR1 WSHSY, CDR2 SAAADI. The CDR3 runs 13 residues. V lost 6 bases and J lost 6; bases outside the gene matches: 6.

The chain couples TRBV5-1 to TRBJ1-6; D gene uncertain. Between the trimmed V and J ends, which lost 0 bases and 8 bases, there was a span of 6 bases. The CDR3 is 13 amino acids. CDR1 and CDR2 from the germline V gene are SGHRS and YFSETQ. The CDR3 is CASSLAEDSPLHF. For the CDR3, the DNA is TGCGCCAGCAGCTTGGCGGAGGATTCACCCCTCCACTTT.

The V call is TRBV5-1, the J call TRBJ1-1, with D unresolved. V dropped 4 bases and J dropped 1 base, with 11 bases sitting between them. CDR3 size: 14 residues. Germline CDR1 is SGHRS and CDR2 is YFSETQ. The CDR3 protein is CASSLFVGNTEAFF. The CDR3 DNA sequence: TGCGCCAGCAGCCTATTCGTAGGGAACACTGAAGCTTTCTTT.

The chain employs TRBV5-5 and TRBJ1-5; 7 bases map to TRBD1. V gave up 4 bases and J gave up 5 bases; unmatched junction bases: 6. The CDR3 spans 14 residues. Germline values: CDR1 SGHKS, CDR2 YYEKEE (reference sequence). CDR3 bases: TGTGCCAGCAGCACAGGACAGGCGGATCAGCCCCAGCATTTT. Protein product: CASSTGQADQPQHF.

This clone has just a few counts. The chain carries TRBV7-3 and TRBJ1-2; D gene uncertain. V shed 1 base and J shed 8 bases, with 11 bases lying between them. The CDR3 is 13 residues long. Germline CDR1 SGHTA, CDR2 FQGTGA. Here the CDR3 DNA reads TGTGCCAGCAGCTTAAACGGCATCGTCGGCTACACCTTC. This encodes CASSLNGIVGYTF.

The chain is built from TRBV6-6 and TRBJ2-7; 9 nucleotides align to TRBD1. CDR3 length: 15 residues. Germline CDR1 MNHNY, CDR2 SVGAGI (reference sequence). V dropped 7 bases and J dropped 4; count of bases not matched to a gene: 11. The CDR3 DNA sequence: TGTGCCAGCACCGATACCGGGACAGGGCTGTACGAGCAGTACTTC. It codes for CASTDTGTGLYEQYF.

The genes are TRBV5-1 and TRBJ2-5; 8 nucleotides line up with TRBD1. J lost 3 bases, V lost 5 bases, and 15 bases had no gene match. The CDR3 has 17 residues. The germline gives CDR1 SGHRS, CDR2 YFSETQ. CDR3 in amino acids: CASRQLPTGGPEETQYF. In DNA form, the CDR3 reads TGCGCCAGCAGGCAGCTACCAACAGGGGGGCCAGAAGAGACCCAGTACTTC.

DNA of the CDR3: TGCGCCAGCAGCTTCCTCGAGCGGGCCAGTGGGACCGGGGAGCTGTTTTTT. Its protein is CASSFLERASGTGELFF. V is TRBV5-1 and J is TRBJ2-2; perhaps TRBD2 as D (6 bases). The CDR3 loop spans 17 amino acids. Trimming pared 2 bases from V and 5 bases from J, leaving 19 bases between. The germline V gene encodes CDR1 SGHRS and CDR2 YFSETQ.

This chain links TRBV7-9 with TRBJ2-7; 10 nucleotides line up with TRBD2. From germline, CDR1 is SEHNR and CDR2 FQNEAQ (reference sequence). The CDR3 runs 16 residues. Trimming at V came to 1 base and at J to 5 bases, leaving 8 bases not matched to a gene. The CDR3 region has the DNA TGTGCCAGCAGCTTAGGAGCTAGCGGGAGCAGCGACGAGCAGTACTTC. It codes for CASSLGASGSSDEQYF. Based on the CDR3 plus reference TRBV7-9 and TRBJ2-7, the full variable domain is DTGVSQNPRHKITKRGQNVTFRCDPISEHNRLYWYRQTLGQGPEFLTYFQNEAQLEKSRLLSDRFSAERPKGSFSTLEIQRTEQGDSAMYLCASSLGASGSSDEQYFGPGTRLTVT.

The chain recombines TRBV18 with TRBJ1-1; the D gene is possibly TRBD1 (5 bases). Trimming took 5 bases from V and 3 from J, leaving 10 bases between them. This CDR3 is 13 amino acids long. The germline CDR1 and CDR2 sequences are KGHSH and LQKENI. CDR3 protein: CASSDSEYTEAFF. Written as DNA, the CDR3 is TGTGCCAGCTCAGACAGCGAATACACTGAAGCTTTCTTT.

The chain uses TRBV25-1 and TRBJ2-1, with D perhaps assigned TRBD1 or TRBD2 (5 bases each). Between the trimmed V and J ends, which lost 2 bases and 12 bases, there was a span of 14 bases. The CDR3 runs to 13 residues. Germline CDR1 and CDR2: MGHDK and SYGVNS. CDR3 protein: CASSESGWGSQFF. The CDR3, as DNA: TGTGCCAGCAGTGAAAGTGGTTGGGGGTCGCAGTTCTTC.

This clone appeared a single time. This chain connects TRBV5-1 to TRBJ2-3; D possibly matches TRBD1 or TRBD2 (5 bases each). V was cut by 2 bases and J by 5 bases, with 9 bases left in between. In germline, CDR1 is SGHRS, CDR2 YFSETQ. The CDR3 length is 13 residues. CDR3 nucleotide sequence: TGCGCCAGCAGCTTCCAGGGAGAAGATACGCAGTATTTT. Residues: CASSFQGEDTQYF.